These T cell receptor beta chains were read from a single sample in a study of radiation and T cells in renal cell carcinoma. Produced via immunoSEQ multiplex PCR; TCRdb's table is partial and in-frame only. The repertoire includes some 130,000 clones, 80% to 90% of them detected once, and approximately 2% sits in the top ten. Sequencing was performed on blood, taken from a patient whose treatment included radiotherapy and nephrectomy. The receptors originated from a woman aged 60-70 years with renal cell carcinoma. Each CDR3 is given with its conserved first and last residue. The D gene is left open where the match is weak.

d_gene	v_gene	j_gene	CDR3aa
NA	TRBV5-8	TRBJ2-7	CASSTLSGLDYYEQYF
NA	TRBV19	TRBJ2-1	CASSPGRQLAPRPQFF
NA	TRBV19	TRBJ1-4	CASSMTNNEKLFF
TRBD2	TRBV18	TRBJ2-3	CASSQLAGGPDTQYF
TRBD1	TRBV5-1	TRBJ1-1	CASTQDRGRVNAEAFF
TRBD1	TRBV10-3	TRBJ2-5	CAIRGQGPQETQYF
TRBD1	TRBV28	TRBJ1-1	CASSLPGQGATEAFF
NA	TRBV18	TRBJ1-1	CASSPSEMNTEAFF
NA	TRBV2	TRBJ1-5	CASSDTNQPQHF
NA	TRBV6-1	TRBJ2-2	CASSDLQGSVGELFF
TRBD1	TRBV6-1	TRBJ1-2	CASATGAIYGYTF
TRBD2	TRBV9	TRBJ2-5	CASSSRLAGGQETQYF
TRBD1	TRBV5-5	TRBJ1-4	CASSGTGTGYEKLFF
NA	TRBV19	TRBJ1-1	CASSIVDLNTEAFF
TRBD2	TRBV5-1	TRBJ2-1	CASSLEGGWNEQFF
NA	TRBV6-5	TRBJ1-1	CASSYSEVTEAFF
NA	TRBV14	TRBJ2-3	CASSPGGTSTDTQYF
NA	TRBV11-2	TRBJ2-5	CASSLAVRETQYF
TRBD1	TRBV18	TRBJ1-5	CASSPETGTQPQHF
NA	TRBV9	TRBJ2-2	CASSVALGELFF
NA	TRBV5-3	TRBJ2-7	CARSLGAGDSYEQYF
TRBD1	TRBV28	TRBJ1-2	CASSFSRQGARGYTF
NA	TRBV15	TRBJ1-2	CATSRDLGDYGYTF
NA	TRBV6-4	TRBJ2-2	CASSSGQGNTGELFF
NA	TRBV5-1	TRBJ2-2	CASSLGRRAFTGELFF
NA	TRBV6-1	TRBJ2-3	CASTGSGPLDTQYF
TRBD2	TRBV19	TRBJ2-5	CASSIAGGRQETQYF
NA	TRBV7-3	TRBJ2-1	CASSLGYNEQFF
NA	TRBV5-5	TRBJ2-7	CASSLSPLLHYEQYF
NA	TRBV2	TRBJ1-4	CASSWIPTNEKLFF
NA	TRBV7-2	TRBJ2-7	CAIAPEGFYEQYF
NA	TRBV28	TRBJ2-7	CASSSGTFGSYEQYF
NA	TRBV5-1	TRBJ1-1	CASSTDRSNTEAFF
NA	TRBV6-1	TRBJ2-1	CASSEGRGTYNEQFF
NA	TRBV5-6	TRBJ2-7	CASGSYEQYF
NA	TRBV15	TRBJ1-1	CATVDRGKRTEAFF
NA	TRBV5-6	TRBJ2-7	CASSLAGGGYEQYF
NA	TRBV15	TRBJ2-7	CATSELGVTEQYF
NA	TRBV12-5	TRBJ1-2	CASARAGNYGYTF
NA	TRBV5-1	TRBJ2-3	CASSLGRPSTDTQYF
NA	TRBV29-1	TRBJ2-2	CSACRVDTGELFF
NA	TRBV6-5	TRBJ2-7	CASSYAGPPSYEQYF
TRBD1	TRBV6-1	TRBJ1-5	CASLSDLQGNQPQHF
NA	TRBV19	TRBJ1-2	CASKDGAGANYGYTF